This T cell receptor (beta chain) is drawn from a study of blood T cell repertoires in COVID-19. The CDR3 loop spans 13 amino acids. Per germline, CDR1 KGHSH and CDR2 LQKENI. Trimming took 6 bases from V and 8 from J, leaving 16 bases between them. Libraries were prepared by immunoSEQ multiplex PCR; TCRdb keeps only in-frame clonotypes and omits some of them. Of 400,000 to 450,000 clones listed, about 91% are singletons. This clonotype was obtained from a woman aged 45-60 years with COVID-19, enrolled during active disease. The sequencing sample was made of peripheral blood. The chain recombines TRBV18 with TRBJ1-2; TRBD1 is a possible D gene (5 bases). The CDR3: CASSPDRAGGYTF. CDR3 sequence (DNA): TGTGCCAGCTCTCCCGACAGAGCAGGGGGCTACACCTTC.